The 26 T cell receptor beta chains reported below all come from one sample, sequenced in a study of cytomegalovirus exposure and HLA in healthy donors. PCR used 60 Vbeta primers and 13 Jbeta primers. The table came from immunoSEQ multiplex PCR; TCRdb's copy has only in-frame clones and leaves some out. The sample data list about 100,000 clones. Input material: PBMCs. These receptors were collected from a man aged 45-65 years in good health and CMV-seronegative.

This rearrangement joins TRBV5-1 to TRBJ2-7, with 10 bases matching TRBD2. Germline values: CDR1 SGHRS, CDR2 YFSETQ. Germline trimming cut 4 bases from V and 2 bases from J; bases unmatched to any gene: 9. The CDR3 runs 16 residues. CDR3 bases: TGCGCCAGCAGCGGGGCCCTAGCGGGGGAGGCCTACGAGCAGTACTTC. It yields the protein CASSGALAGEAYEQYF.

The genes are TRBV11-2 and TRBJ2-7; D remains ambiguous. Germline CDR1 reads SGHAT; CDR2 reads FQNNGV. Trimming shortened V by 0 bases and J by 2 bases, and 11 bases separated the two germline ends. This CDR3 is built from 15 residues. The CDR3 bases are TGTGCCAGCAGCTTAGAACTCTCACGCCCCTACGAGCAGTACTTC. It codes for CASSLELSRPYEQYF.

V gene TRBV5-8 combines with J gene TRBJ2-3; TRBD1 matches 8 bases. CDR3 length equals 14 residues. Germline values: CDR1 SGHTS, CDR2 YDEGEE. With V trimmed by 3 bases and J by 4 bases, 4 bases remained unmatched. For the CDR3, the DNA is TGTGCCAGCAGCTCCAGGGGGCAAGCAGATACGCAGTATTTT. It translates to CASSSRGQADTQYF.

The rearrangement uses TRBV7-6 and TRBJ2-1; 12 bases line up with TRBD2. The germline V gene encodes CDR1 SGHVS and CDR2 FNYEAQ. There are 18 residues in the CDR3. The V segment lost 0 bases and the J segment 0 bases; nucleotides outside the gene matches: 3. For the CDR3, the DNA is TGTGCCAGCAGCTTAGCGACTAGCGGGGGCCGCTCCTACAATGAGCAGTTCTTC. This sequence encodes CASSLATSGGRSYNEQFF.

The V call is TRBV5-1, the J call TRBJ1-2, with D maybe TRBD1 (5 bases). The V gene's germline CDR1 is SGHRS and CDR2 YFSETQ. Trimming stripped 3 bases from V and 1 base from J, with 10 bases between. There are 14 residues in the CDR3. CDR3 sequence reads: CASSSGTLNYGYTF. CDR3 sequence (DNA): TGCGCCAGCAGCTCTGGGACTCTTAACTATGGCTACACCTTC.

The rearrangement links TRBV7-9 to TRBJ2-7; 7 positions match TRBD2. Germline CDR1 SEHNR, CDR2 FQNEAQ (reference sequence). With V trimmed by 5 bases and J by 2 bases, 12 bases remained unmatched. This CDR3 has 16 residues. This CDR3 is CASSPGEGWGPYEQYF. In nucleotides, the CDR3 is TGTGCCAGCAGCCCGGGGGAGGGGTGGGGCCCCTACGAGCAGTACTTC.

The chain combines TRBV30 with TRBJ1-2; D uncertain. The CDR3 runs to 12 residues. Germline CDR1 reads GTSNPN; CDR2 reads SVGIG (reference sequence). The germline V and J ends were trimmed by 4 bases and 4 bases, with 10 bases remaining between them. The CDR3 DNA is TGTGCCTGGACCCCGGGAGGCTATGGCTACACCTTC. Its translation is CAWTPGGYGYTF.

The chain combines TRBV29-1 with TRBJ2-5; D may be TRBD2 (6 bases). The CDR3 extends over 13 amino acids. Trimming stripped 4 bases from V and 3 bases from J, with 12 bases between. Germline CDR1 is SQVTM and CDR2 is ANQGSEA. Here the CDR3 reads CSVGEVMKETQYF. Here the CDR3 DNA reads TGCAGCGTTGGGGAGGTGATGAAAGAGACCCAGTACTTC.

This sequence joins TRBV7-2 and TRBJ1-4; D possibly corresponds to TRBD1 (6 bases). Between the trimmed V and J ends, which lost 5 bases and 0 bases, there was a span of 10 bases. CDR3 length: 15 amino acids. CDR1 and CDR2 from the germline V gene are SGHTA and FQGNSA. The CDR3 DNA is TGTGCCAGCAGCACACAGGGCACAACTAATGAAAAACTGTTTTTT. Translating it yields CASSTQGTTNEKLFF. Drawing the rest from reference TRBV7-2 and TRBJ1-4, the complete variable domain is GAGVSQSPSNKVTEKGKDVELRCDPISGHTALYWYRQSLGQGLEFLIYFQGNSAPDKSGLPSDRFSAERTGGSVSTLTIQRTQQEDSAVYLCASSTQGTTNEKLFFGSGTQLSVL.

The J gene is TRBJ1-1, the V gene TRBV30; D is perhaps TRBD1 (5 bases). V lost 5 bases to trimming and J lost 5 bases, with 18 bases between them. CDR1 is GTSNPN, CDR2 SVGIG, per germline (reference sequence). The CDR3 has 14 amino acids. CDR3 protein: CAWSLGRGYTEAFF. The CDR3 DNA follows: TGTGCCTGGTCCTTAGGAAGGGGATATACTGAAGCTTTCTTT.

Of note for this clone: The sample contains more than one DNA sequence encoding this CDR3. The chain links TRBV19 to TRBJ2-7, with TRBD1 matching over 8 bases. The CDR3 loop spans 14 amino acids. V was clipped by 3 bases and J by 0 bases; unmatched bases: 1. Germline-derived CDR1 and CDR2 are LNHDA and SQIVND (reference sequence). This CDR3 is CASSIDRGSYEQYF. CDR3 in DNA: TGTGCCAGTAGTATCGACAGGGGCTCCTACGAGCAGTACTTC. Supplemented by reference TRBV19 and TRBJ2-7, the full variable domain reads DGGITQSPKYLFRKEGQNVTLSCEQNLNHDAMYWYRQDPGQGLRLIYYSQIVNDFQKGDIAEGYSVSREKKESFPLTVTSAQKNPTAFYLCASSIDRGSYEQYFGPGTRLTVT.

The chain links TRBV5-8 to TRBJ2-1; D is possibly TRBD1 (6 bases). V shed 5 bases and J shed 0 bases, with 15 bases lying between them. Germline loops: CDR1 SGHTS, CDR2 YDEGEE. The CDR3 spans 16 residues. For the CDR3, the DNA is TGTGCCAGCAGTCGACAGGTTTCGAGCTCCTACAATGAGCAGTTCTTC. Translation gives CASSRQVSSSYNEQFF.

This chain uses TRBV9 with TRBJ2-7; perhaps TRBD1 as D (6 bases). Trimming shortened V by 0 bases and J by 2 bases, and 12 bases separated the two germline ends. This CDR3 has 15 residues. CDR1 and CDR2 from the germline V gene are SGDLS and YYNGEE. CDR3 in DNA: TGTGCCAGCAGCGTAGCAGGGGCCAATCCCTACGAGCAGTACTTC. Translated: CASSVAGANPYEQYF.

The chain couples TRBV5-1 to TRBJ2-3; D gene uncertain. The CDR3 contains 15 residues. From germline, CDR1 is SGHRS and CDR2 YFSETQ. Trimming shortened V by 0 bases and J by 4 bases, and 12 bases separated the two germline ends. This chain's CDR3 is CASSLAVSTPDTQYF. CDR3 nucleotide sequence: TGCGCCAGCAGCTTGGCCGTGAGTACCCCAGATACGCAGTATTTT.

This chain uses TRBV15 with TRBJ2-5; TRBD1 is a possible D gene (8 bases). Germline V gives CDR1 LNHNV, CDR2 YYDKDF (reference sequence). The CDR3 extends over 14 amino acids. The ends were cut back, 7 bases at V and 2 bases at J, with 14 bases in the middle. CDR3 sequence: CATKTGGEQETQYF. The CDR3 DNA reads TGTGCCACCAAAACAGGGGGGGAACAAGAGACCCAGTACTTC.

The genes are TRBV6-6 and TRBJ2-5; D is possibly TRBD2 (5 bases). The CDR3 has 14 amino acids. Trimming took off 2 bases at V and 5 bases at J, with 12 bases between the two ends. Germline loops: CDR1 MNHNY, CDR2 SVGAGI (reference sequence). In DNA, the CDR3 is TGTGCCAGCAGTTACCCCGGGATTGGGGAGACCCAGTACTTC. It is translated as CASSYPGIGETQYF.

The V call is TRBV4-2, the J call TRBJ2-1; D is undetermined. Germline CDR1 LGHNA, CDR2 YNFKEQ. V was trimmed by 6 bases and J by 4 bases, leaving 19 bases between them. The CDR3 covers 16 residues. CDR3 residues: CASSRGASGPYNEQFF. CDR3 sequence (DNA): TGTGCCAGCAGTCGAGGAGCGAGTGGTCCGTACAATGAGCAGTTCTTC.

The gene calls are TRBV7-2 and TRBJ1-2; D gene ambiguous. V was shortened by 5 bases and J by 7 bases, with 14 bases between the two germline ends. The CDR3 extends over 13 amino acids. Germline V lookup: CDR1 SGHTA, CDR2 FQGNSA. In DNA, the CDR3 is TGTGCCAGCAGCCCCGACAATCGGCGTGGCTACACCTTC. This translates into CASSPDNRRGYTF.

V and J are TRBV13 and TRBJ2-1, with 7 bases fitting TRBD2. Looked up from germline, CDR1 is PRHDT and CDR2 is FYEKMQ (reference sequence). The CDR3 is 14 residues long. The V and J ends lost 5 bases and 8 bases, in that order; junction bases with no gene match: 9. The DNA for the CDR3 is TGTGCCAGCAGCCCCAGGGCGGGAGTGGATGAGCAGTTCTTC. Translated, it gives CASSPRAGVDEQFF.

The rearrangement links TRBV7-8 to TRBJ1-2, with TRBD1 matching over 7 bases. The germline CDR1 and CDR2 sequences are SGHVS and FQNEAQ. This CDR3 is built from 14 residues. J lost 5 bases, V lost 5 bases, and 8 bases had no gene match. The CDR3 spells CASSRTGERYGYTF. In DNA, the CDR3 is TGTGCCAGCAGCCGCACAGGGGAGAGATATGGCTACACCTTC.

The V and J genes are TRBV9 and TRBJ1-2; 11 bases align to TRBD1. Germline V gives CDR1 SGDLS, CDR2 YYNGEE. Unmatched junction bases numbered 12, after V lost 3 bases and J lost 5 bases. CDR3 size: 17 residues. CDR3 sequence (DNA): TGTGCCAGCAGCGGATTCTGGGGGGACAGGGGGGTTTATGGCTACACCTTC. This gives the protein CASSGFWGDRGVYGYTF.

The V call is TRBV7-9, the J call TRBJ1-1; no definite D call. The germline V gene encodes CDR1 SEHNR and CDR2 FQNEAQ (reference sequence). V was pared by 3 bases and J by 1 base, with 6 bases between. This CDR3 spans 13 amino acids. The DNA of the CDR3 is TGTGCCAGCAGCTTGGAGGGGAACACTGAAGCTTTCTTT. This sequence encodes CASSLEGNTEAFF.

V gene TRBV19 combines with J gene TRBJ2-1, with D unclear. The V and J ends lost 8 bases and 2 bases respectively, with 13 bases between them. Germline V gives CDR1 LNHDA, CDR2 SQIVND (reference sequence). The CDR3 spans 14 residues. Here the CDR3 DNA reads TGTGCCAGTGGCGCGGCGTACACCTACAATGAGCAGTTCTTC. Protein: CASGAAYTYNEQFF.

The CDR3 region is CASRGRITEAFF. The CDR3 DNA reads TGTGCCAGCAGAGGGAGAATAACTGAAGCTTTCTTT. This chain links TRBV2 with TRBJ1-1; D is undetermined. In germline, CDR1 is SNHLY, CDR2 FYNNEI. The CDR3 is made up of 12 amino acids. V was trimmed by 6 bases and J by 5 bases, leaving 10 bases between them.

This chain links TRBV19 with TRBJ1-2; unclear D gene. V was cut by 1 base and J by 5 bases, with 11 bases left in between. Germline CDR1 and CDR2: LNHDA and SQIVND (reference sequence). There are 14 residues in the CDR3. The CDR3 here is CASSIVVASYGYTF. CDR3 in DNA: TGTGCCAGTAGTATAGTGGTAGCTTCGTATGGCTACACCTTC. The full variable domain, completed using reference TRBV19 and TRBJ1-2, is DGGITQSPKYLFRKEGQNVTLSCEQNLNHDAMYWYRQDPGQGLRLIYYSQIVNDFQKGDIAEGYSVSREKKESFPLTVTSAQKNPTAFYLCASSIVVASYGYTFGSGTRLTVV.

The chain uses TRBV18 and TRBJ2-5, with D possibly being TRBD1 (5 bases). The CDR3 is 13 amino acids. Per germline, CDR1 KGHSH and CDR2 LQKENI. V lost 3 bases and J 1 base, leaving 6 bases between the germline ends. CDR3 sequence reads: CASSPDTQETQYF. The CDR3 DNA is TGTGCCAGCTCACCGGACACCCAAGAGACCCAGTACTTC.